Listed below are T cell receptor beta chains from one sample, sequenced in a study of cytotoxic CD8 clonotypes in ibrutinib-treated CLL. TCRdb's table, derived via immunoSEQ multiplex PCR, lists solely in-frame clones and lacks some. The sample contains some 350,000 clones, 60% to 80% of which appear only once. Here the sequenced sample was PBMCs, taken after 36 months of ibrutinib treatment. These receptors originate from a human donor with chronic lymphocytic leukemia. CDR3s include the opening cysteine and the closing phenylalanine or tryptophan. Each record gives: D gene, V gene, J gene, clone size, CDR3 protein, CDR3 DNA. A D gene is named only where the DNA matches it firmly. The listing skips clone size in some rows; elsewhere it reads once, few, many or a size class.

d_gene: TRBD2; v_gene: TRBV9; j_gene: TRBJ2-1; abundance: .; CDR3aa: CASSQVIGEGEQFF; CDR3nt: TGTGCCAGCAGCCAAGTCATCGGGGAGGGTGAGCAGTTCTTC
d_gene: .; v_gene: TRBV15; j_gene: TRBJ1-6; abundance: few; CDR3aa: CATSRAIGLGSPLHF; CDR3nt: TGTGCCACCAGCAGAGCCATAGGTCTGGGATCACCCCTCCACTTT
d_gene: TRBD1; v_gene: TRBV7-8; j_gene: TRBJ1-5; abundance: .; CDR3aa: CASSFGQGPNQPQHF; CDR3nt: TGTGCCAGCAGCTTCGGACAGGGCCCCAATCAGCCCCAGCATTTT
d_gene: .; v_gene: TRBV7-2; j_gene: TRBJ1-6; abundance: .; CDR3aa: CASSLKGVNSPLHF; CDR3nt: TGTGCCAGCAGCTTAAAGGGAGTAAATTCACCCCTCCACTTT
d_gene: TRBD2; v_gene: TRBV11-2; j_gene: TRBJ2-5; abundance: .; CDR3aa: CASSPGLAGARYF; CDR3nt: TGTGCCAGCAGCCCAGGACTAGCGGGGGCGCGGTACTTC
d_gene: .; v_gene: TRBV18; j_gene: TRBJ1-1; abundance: few; CDR3aa: CASSPRGEAEAFF; CDR3nt: TGTGCCAGCTCACCACGAGGGGAGGCTGAAGCTTTCTTT
d_gene: .; v_gene: TRBV2; j_gene: TRBJ2-1; abundance: .; CDR3aa: CASIGSRNEQFF; CDR3nt: TGTGCCAGCATAGGGTCGCGGAATGAGCAGTTCTTC
d_gene: .; v_gene: TRBV9; j_gene: TRBJ2-2; abundance: .; CDR3aa: CASSDQGNTGELFF; CDR3nt: TGTGCCAGCAGCGACCAGGGTAACACCGGGGAGCTGTTTTTT
d_gene: .; v_gene: TRBV7-9; j_gene: TRBJ2-7; abundance: .; CDR3aa: CASSLGEGPYF; CDR3nt: TGTGCCAGCAGCTTAGGAGAGGGTCCGTACTTC
d_gene: .; v_gene: TRBV29-1; j_gene: TRBJ2-2; abundance: few; CDR3aa: CSVVPGNTGELFF; CDR3nt: TGCAGCGTTGTGCCGGGGAACACCGGGGAGCTGTTTTTT
d_gene: TRBD1; v_gene: TRBV4-1; j_gene: TRBJ1-2; abundance: .; CDR3aa: CASSQGGTGLGGYTF; CDR3nt: TGCGCCAGCAGCCAAGGAGGGACAGGGCTCGGTGGCTACACCTTC